These T cell receptor beta chains were read from a single sample in a study of blood T cell repertoires in COVID-19. Sequencing was performed with immunoSEQ multiplex PCR; in TCRdb, only in-frame clones are kept and a portion is missing. Of approximately 240,000 clones listed, 70% to 90% are singletons. The sequencing input was peripheral blood. The receptors originated from a woman between 55 and 75 years old with active or convalescent COVID-19. The CDR3 runs from the conserved cysteine through the conserved F or W. The order of the fields is V gene, J gene, D gene, clone size, CDR3 DNA, CDR3 protein. A D gene is named only where the DNA matches it firmly. Only part of the rows carry a size: once, few, many, or a class if the clone is expanded.

TRBV19	TRBJ2-1	TRBD2	few	TGTGCCAGTACCGACTCTAGCGGGTTTGAGCAGTTCTTC	CASTDSSGFEQFF
TRBV2	TRBJ1-2	TRBD1	.	TGTGCCAGCAGCCCGGACAGGGTTCCCTATGGCTACACCTTC	CASSPDRVPYGYTF
TRBV2	TRBJ1-4	TRBD1	.	TGTGCCAGCAGTGACACAGGGGGCTATGAAAAACTGTTTTTT	CASSDTGGYEKLFF
TRBV19	TRBJ2-4	.	.	TGTGCCAGTAGTCTCCCGGGACTTGTAGCCAAAAACATTCAGTACTTC	CASSLPGLVAKNIQYF
TRBV4-1	TRBJ2-7	TRBD2	.	TGCGCCAGCAGCCAAGATTCGCGGGAGGGCTACGAGCAGTACTTC	CASSQDSREGYEQYF
TRBV5-1	TRBJ2-6	.	.	TGCGCCAGCAGCTTCCAGGGCAACCCTGGGGCCAACGTCCTGACTTTC	CASSFQGNPGANVLTF
TRBV3-1/TRBV3-2	TRBJ1-6	.	.	TGTGCCAGCAGCCAAGGCGTACCAGGGAACAATTCACCCCTCCACTTT	CASSQGVPGNNSPLHF
TRBV19	TRBJ2-5	TRBD2	.	TGTGCCAGTAGTCCATCCGCCGGACTAGCGGGATTAGAGACCCAGTACTTC	CASSPSAGLAGLETQYF
TRBV5-1	TRBJ2-1	TRBD1	.	TGCGCCAGCAGCACAGACAGGGGGCCCTACAATGAGCAGTTCTTC	CASSTDRGPYNEQFF
TRBV3-1/TRBV3-2	TRBJ1-4	.	.	TGTGCCAGCAGCCCAGACAGGCCTAATGAAAAACTGTTTTTT	CASSPDRPNEKLFF
TRBV28	TRBJ1-1	.	.	TGTGCCAGCAGTTCCCCCTCTACTGAAGCTTTCTTT	CASSSPSTEAFF
TRBV10-2	TRBJ2-1	TRBD2	.	TGCGCCAGCAGTGAGTCAGCGGCTAGCGGGGACAATGAGCAGTTCTTC	CASSESAASGDNEQFF
TRBV10-1	TRBJ2-3	.	.	TGCGCCAGCAGTGAAAGTGACAGGATCACAGATACGCAGTATTTT	CASSESDRITDTQYF
TRBV6-5	TRBJ2-1	.	.	TGTGCCACCGAATCGAGGGTCCCCGGGAATGAGCAGTTCTTC	CATESRVPGNEQFF
TRBV5-1	TRBJ2-2	TRBD2	.	TGCGCCAGCAGCCCTGGCCCCGGGACTAGCGGGCGGGGCACCGGGGAGCTGTTTTTT	CASSPGPGTSGRGTGELFF
TRBV18	TRBJ2-2	.	.	TGTGCCAGCTCACCCGCGGTTGGAGGGAAAAACACCGGGGAGCTGTTTTTT	CASSPAVGGKNTGELFF
TRBV5-1	TRBJ2-3	TRBD2	.	TGCGCCAGCAGCCCTACCAGGCTGGCGGGGGGTCACACAGATACGCAGTATTTT	CASSPTRLAGGHTDTQYF
TRBV16	TRBJ1-5	TRBD1	.	TGTGCCAGCAGCCACGCCCCGACAGGGGGTGGTCAGCCCCAGCATTTT	CASSHAPTGGGQPQHF
TRBV11-2	TRBJ1-1	TRBD1	.	TGTGCCAGCAGCTTGCGGGACAGGGGGCAAGGAAACACTGAAGCTTTCTTT	CASSLRDRGQGNTEAFF
TRBV19	TRBJ1-3	TRBD1	.	TGTGCCAGTAGTGGTGGACAGGGCTTCACCATATATTTT	CASSGGQGFTIYF
TRBV3-1/TRBV3-2	TRBJ2-5	.	.	TGTGCCAGCAGCCAAGATATGCAGGAGACCCAGTACTTC	CASSQDMQETQYF
TRBV12-3/TRBV12-4	TRBJ2-5	.	.	TGTGCCAGCAGTTTCGGAGCGGAAGAGACCCAGTACTTC	CASSFGAEETQYF
TRBV28	TRBJ1-5	TRBD1	.	TGTGCCAGCAGTTACCGGGACAGGGGTCTAAATCAGCCCCAGCATTTT	CASSYRDRGLNQPQHF
TRBV15	TRBJ2-1	TRBD2	.	TGTGCCACCAGCACGGCGGGGGGCTCCTACAATGAGCAGTTCTTC	CATSTAGGSYNEQFF
TRBV27	TRBJ1-5	.	.	TGTGCCAGCAGTTTGTACATCCATCAGCCCCAGCATTTT	CASSLYIHQPQHF
TRBV6-1	TRBJ2-3	.	.	TGTGCCAGCAGTGAAGGCGCGAGCGTAGATACGCAGTATTTT	CASSEGASVDTQYF
TRBV2	TRBJ1-1	TRBD1	once	TGTGCCAGCAAAGGACAGGGGTTGACTGAAGCTTTCTTT	CASKGQGLTEAFF
TRBV11-2	TRBJ1-4	.	.	TGTGCCAGCAGCAACCCGGGGGGGGCTAATGAAAAACTGTTTTTT	CASSNPGGANEKLFF
TRBV5-1	TRBJ2-1	TRBD2	once	TGCGCCAGCAGCTTGAGTGGCGGGGGGGCCGGCTATGAGCAGTTCTTC	CASSLSGGGAGYEQFF
TRBV6-5	TRBJ1-5	TRBD1	once	TGTGCCAGCAGCCTCGACAGGGTGTTTCAGCCCCAGCATTTT	CASSLDRVFQPQHF
TRBV10-3	TRBJ2-5	TRBD1	.	TGTGCCATCAGTGAGAGGGACAGGGGGAAACAAGAGACCCAGTACTTC	CAISERDRGKQETQYF
TRBV3-1/TRBV3-2	TRBJ2-2	TRBD1	.	TGTGCCAGCAGCTCCGACAGGGTATTTGTGACCGGGGAGCTGTTTTTT	CASSSDRVFVTGELFF
TRBV19	TRBJ1-2	.	.	TGTGCCAGTTGGAGAGGGGGCTATGGCTACACCTTC	CASWRGGYGYTF
TRBV11-2	TRBJ1-1	.	.	TGTGCCAGCAGCTCCGTGAGGACACCGAACACTGAAGCTTTCTTT	CASSSVRTPNTEAFF
TRBV6-6	TRBJ2-1	.	.	TGTGCCAGCAGTTACGTGAGAGGGCCGACCGACAATGAGCAGTTCTTC	CASSYVRGPTDNEQFF
TRBV21-1	TRBJ2-1	.	.	TGTGCCAGCAGCAAAGTGGAGGTAGCGGGTACCCTCAATGAGCAGTTCTTC	CASSKVEVAGTLNEQFF
TRBV28	TRBJ2-2	TRBD1	.	TGTGCCAGCGCCTTCCCGGGACAGGGAAACGGGGAGCTGTTTTTT	CASAFPGQGNGELFF
TRBV7-9	TRBJ1-1	.	once	TGTGCCAGCAGCTTTTGGGGAGTTGTCACTGAAGCTTTCTTT	CASSFWGVVTEAFF
TRBV7-9	TRBJ1-3	.	once	TGTGCCAGCAGCGGGAGTGGAGGCCTCAGAAACACCATATATTTT	CASSGSGGLRNTIYF
TRBV27	TRBJ1-3	.	.	TGTGCCAGCAGTTTACAGGGGCCAGGAAACACCATATATTTT	CASSLQGPGNTIYF
TRBV20-1	TRBJ2-1	TRBD2	.	TGCAGTGCTAGTGGTAGCGGGACATACAATGAGCAGTTCTTC	CSASGSGTYNEQFF
TRBV28	TRBJ2-5	TRBD2	.	TGTGCCAGCAGAACCATAGGGACTAGCGGGGGGGCCCGCGAGACCCAGTACTTC	CASRTIGTSGGARETQYF
TRBV11-2	TRBJ1-2	.	.	TGTGCCAGCAGCTTAAGTATCAGGTCCGTCGTCCCGCAGTATGGCTACACCTTC	CASSLSIRSVVPQYGYTF
TRBV6-5	TRBJ1-1	TRBD1	.	TGTGCCAGCAGTCCCCGGACAGGGATCATTGCTGAAGCTTTCTTT	CASSPRTGIIAEAFF
TRBV5-1	TRBJ2-1	TRBD2	.	TGCGCCAGCAGCTTGGCAGCGGGGGTACTCTACAATGAGCAGTTCTTC	CASSLAAGVLYNEQFF
TRBV19	TRBJ1-4	.	.	TGTGCCAGTAGTATTGGAGGAGCCAATGAAAAACTGTTTTTT	CASSIGGANEKLFF
TRBV11-2	TRBJ2-7	.	.	TGTGCCAGCAGCCGCAGGGTAAGGGGATCCTACGAGCAGTACTTC	CASSRRVRGSYEQYF
TRBV15	TRBJ1-5	TRBD1	once	TGTGCCACCAGCCTAGACAGGGTAGAGCAGCCCCAGCATTTT	CATSLDRVEQPQHF
TRBV3-1/TRBV3-2	TRBJ2-3	.	.	TGTGCCAGCAGCTCACGACAGTTTAGCACAGATACGCAGTATTTT	CASSSRQFSTDTQYF
TRBV3-1/TRBV3-2	TRBJ1-2	.	.	TGTGCCAGCAGCCACGGGGCAGGGGCCGCCTATGGCTACACCTTC	CASSHGAGAAYGYTF
TRBV10-3	TRBJ2-7	TRBD1	few	TGTGCCATCAGTGAGTCGATAGTCCACCGGACAGGCCTTCTGGGGGAGCAGTACTTC	CAISESIVHRTGLLGEQYF
TRBV6-6	TRBJ2-5	TRBD1	.	TGTGCCAGCAGTGCTGGGACAGGGGTCCAAGAGACCCAGTACTTC	CASSAGTGVQETQYF
TRBV2	TRBJ1-5	.	.	TGTGCCAGCAGCATGATACAGGGTAGAGATCAGCCCCAGCATTTT	CASSMIQGRDQPQHF
TRBV2	TRBJ2-1	TRBD2	once	TGTGCCAGCAGTGATGGGGAGGGGCACTCCTACAATGAGCAGTTCTTC	CASSDGEGHSYNEQFF
TRBV5-5	TRBJ1-1	.	.	TGTGCCAGCAGCTTGGGAGGCGATGAAGCTTTCTTT	CASSLGGDEAFF
TRBV5-1	TRBJ1-2	.	.	TGCGCCAGCAGCTTGCTGCAGGGGAACTATGGCTACACCTTC	CASSLLQGNYGYTF
TRBV11-2	TRBJ1-2	.	.	TGTGCCAGCAGCTTAGTACCCGAGCGGGCGGGTGGCTACACCTTC	CASSLVPERAGGYTF
TRBV11-2	TRBJ2-3	TRBD2	.	TGTGCCAGCAGTTATGCTAGCGGGAGGTCAGATACGCAGTATTTT	CASSYASGRSDTQYF
TRBV30	TRBJ2-5	.	.	TGTGCCTGGAGTGTGCGCAGGGAAGAGACCCAGTACTTC	CAWSVRREETQYF